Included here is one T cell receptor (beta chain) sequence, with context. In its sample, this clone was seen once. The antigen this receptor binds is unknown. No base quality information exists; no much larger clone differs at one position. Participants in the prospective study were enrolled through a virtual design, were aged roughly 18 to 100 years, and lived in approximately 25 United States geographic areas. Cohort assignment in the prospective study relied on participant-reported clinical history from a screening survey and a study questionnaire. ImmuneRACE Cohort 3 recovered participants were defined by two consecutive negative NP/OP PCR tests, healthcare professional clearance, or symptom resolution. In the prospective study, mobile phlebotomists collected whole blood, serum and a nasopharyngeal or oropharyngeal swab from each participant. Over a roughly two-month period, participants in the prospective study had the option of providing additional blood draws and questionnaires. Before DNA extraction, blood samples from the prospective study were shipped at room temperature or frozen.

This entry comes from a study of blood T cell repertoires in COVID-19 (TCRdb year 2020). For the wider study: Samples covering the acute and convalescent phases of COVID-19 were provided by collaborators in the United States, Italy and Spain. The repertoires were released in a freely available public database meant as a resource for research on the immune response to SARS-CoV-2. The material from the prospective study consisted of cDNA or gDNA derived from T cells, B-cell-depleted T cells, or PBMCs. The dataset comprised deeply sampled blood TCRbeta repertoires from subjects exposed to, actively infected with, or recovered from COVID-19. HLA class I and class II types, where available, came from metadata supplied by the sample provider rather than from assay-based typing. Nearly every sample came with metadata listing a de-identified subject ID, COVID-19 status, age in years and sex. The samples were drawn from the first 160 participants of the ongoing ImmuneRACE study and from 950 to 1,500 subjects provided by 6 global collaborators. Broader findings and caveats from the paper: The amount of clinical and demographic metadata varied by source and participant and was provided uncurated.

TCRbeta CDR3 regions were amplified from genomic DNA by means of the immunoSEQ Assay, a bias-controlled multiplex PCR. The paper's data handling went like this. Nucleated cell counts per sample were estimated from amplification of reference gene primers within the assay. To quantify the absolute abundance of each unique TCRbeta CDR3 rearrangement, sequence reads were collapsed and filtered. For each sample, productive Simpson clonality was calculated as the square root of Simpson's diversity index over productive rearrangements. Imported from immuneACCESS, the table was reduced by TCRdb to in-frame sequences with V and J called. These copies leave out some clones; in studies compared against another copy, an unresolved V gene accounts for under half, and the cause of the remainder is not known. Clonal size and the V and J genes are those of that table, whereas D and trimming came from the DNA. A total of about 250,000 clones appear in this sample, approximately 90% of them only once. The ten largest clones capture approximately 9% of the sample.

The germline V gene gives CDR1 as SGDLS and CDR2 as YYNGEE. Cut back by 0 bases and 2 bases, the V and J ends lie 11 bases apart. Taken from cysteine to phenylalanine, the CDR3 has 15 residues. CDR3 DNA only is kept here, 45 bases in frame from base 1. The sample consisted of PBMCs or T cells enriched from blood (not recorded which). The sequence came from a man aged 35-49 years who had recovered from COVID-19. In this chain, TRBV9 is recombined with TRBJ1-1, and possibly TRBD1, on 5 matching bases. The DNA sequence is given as TGTGCCAGCAGCGTAGCGGGACTTTCAAACACTGAAGCTTTCTTT. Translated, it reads CASSVAGLSNTEAFF.